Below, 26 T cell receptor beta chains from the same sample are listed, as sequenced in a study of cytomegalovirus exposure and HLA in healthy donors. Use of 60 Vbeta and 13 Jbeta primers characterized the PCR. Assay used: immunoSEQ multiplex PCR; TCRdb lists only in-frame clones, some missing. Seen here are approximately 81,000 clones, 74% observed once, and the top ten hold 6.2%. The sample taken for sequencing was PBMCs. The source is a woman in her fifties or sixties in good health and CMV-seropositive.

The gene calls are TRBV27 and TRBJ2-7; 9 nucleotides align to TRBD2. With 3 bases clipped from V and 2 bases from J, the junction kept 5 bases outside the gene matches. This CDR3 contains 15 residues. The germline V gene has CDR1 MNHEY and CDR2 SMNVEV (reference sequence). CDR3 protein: CASSFSSGATYEQYF. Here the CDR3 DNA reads TGTGCCAGCAGTTTCTCTAGCGGGGCCACCTACGAGCAGTACTTC.

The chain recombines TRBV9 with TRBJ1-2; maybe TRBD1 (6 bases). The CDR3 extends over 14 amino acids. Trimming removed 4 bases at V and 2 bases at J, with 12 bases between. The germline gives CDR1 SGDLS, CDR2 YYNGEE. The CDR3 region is CASSPPDRNYGYTF. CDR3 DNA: TGTGCCAGCAGCCCCCCGGACAGAAACTATGGCTACACCTTC.

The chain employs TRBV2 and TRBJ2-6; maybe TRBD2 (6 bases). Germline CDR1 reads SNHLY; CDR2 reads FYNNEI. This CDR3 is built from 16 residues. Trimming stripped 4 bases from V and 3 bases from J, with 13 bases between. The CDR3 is CASSAGRKSGANVLTF. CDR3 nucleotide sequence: TGTGCCAGCAGTGCAGGGAGGAAGAGTGGGGCCAACGTCCTGACTTTC.

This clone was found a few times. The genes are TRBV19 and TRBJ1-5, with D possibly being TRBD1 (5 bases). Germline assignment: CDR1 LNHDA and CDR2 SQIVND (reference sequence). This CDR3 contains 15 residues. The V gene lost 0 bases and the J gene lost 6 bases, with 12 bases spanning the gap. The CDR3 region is CASSIDDRSVQPQHF. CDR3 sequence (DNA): TGTGCCAGTAGTATAGACGACAGATCGGTTCAGCCCCAGCATTTT. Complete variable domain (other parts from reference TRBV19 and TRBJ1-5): DGGITQSPKYLFRKEGQNVTLSCEQNLNHDAMYWYRQDPGQGLRLIYYSQIVNDFQKGDIAEGYSVSREKKESFPLTVTSAQKNPTAFYLCASSIDDRSVQPQHFGDGTRLSIL.

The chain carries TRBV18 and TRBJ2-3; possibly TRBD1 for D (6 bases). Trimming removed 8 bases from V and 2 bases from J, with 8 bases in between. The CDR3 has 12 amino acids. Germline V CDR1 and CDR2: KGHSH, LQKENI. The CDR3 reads CASRTVTDTQYF. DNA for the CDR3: TGTGCCAGCCGGACAGTCACAGATACGCAGTATTTT.

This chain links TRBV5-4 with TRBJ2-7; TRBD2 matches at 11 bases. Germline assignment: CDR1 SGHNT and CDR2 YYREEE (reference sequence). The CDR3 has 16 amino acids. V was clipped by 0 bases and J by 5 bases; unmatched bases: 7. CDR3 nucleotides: TGTGCCAGCAGCTTGGGCATAGCGGGAGGGCGGGACGAGCAGTACTTC. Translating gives CASSLGIAGGRDEQYF.

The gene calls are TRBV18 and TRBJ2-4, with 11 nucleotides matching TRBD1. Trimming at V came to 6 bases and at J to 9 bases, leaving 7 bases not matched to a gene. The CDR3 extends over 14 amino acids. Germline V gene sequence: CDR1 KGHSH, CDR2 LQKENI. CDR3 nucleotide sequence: TGTGCCAGCTCCCGGACAGGGGGCAGGGGCATTCAGTACTTC. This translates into CASSRTGGRGIQYF.

The CDR3 nucleotides read TGTGCCAGCAGTTGGGGCGCGGGAGTTGGGGGCTATGAGCAGTTCTTC. It specifies CASSWGAGVGGYEQFF. This chain joins TRBV7-9 and TRBJ2-1; weak D call: TRBD2 (7 bases). Between the trimmed V and J ends, which lost 6 bases and 8 bases, there was a span of 23 bases. Germline V gene sequence: CDR1 SEHNR, CDR2 FQNEAQ (reference sequence). The CDR3 is made up of 16 amino acids.

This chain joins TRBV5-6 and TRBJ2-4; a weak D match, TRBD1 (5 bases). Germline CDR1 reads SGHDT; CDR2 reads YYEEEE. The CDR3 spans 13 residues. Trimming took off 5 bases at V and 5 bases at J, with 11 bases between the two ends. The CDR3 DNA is TGTGCCAGCAGAGGGGATATTGAAAACATTCAGTACTTC. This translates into CASRGDIENIQYF. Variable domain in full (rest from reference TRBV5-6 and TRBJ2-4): DAGVTQSPTHLIKTRGQQVTLRCSPKSGHDTVSWYQQALGQGPQFIFQYYEEEERQRGNFPDRFSGHQFPNYSSELNVNALLLGDSALYLCASRGDIENIQYFGAGTRLSVL.

CDR3 coding DNA: TGTGCCAGCAGTACCGAATTGACAGTCCAAGAGACCCAGTACTTC. Amino acid sequence: CASSTELTVQETQYF. The chain has TRBV28 and TRBJ2-5; D perhaps matches TRBD1 (5 bases). Trimming cost V 5 bases and J 1 base, with 14 bases left between them. There are 15 residues in the CDR3. Germline V gene lookup returns CDR1 MDHEN and CDR2 SYDVKM. The full variable domain, in which reference TRBV28 and TRBJ2-5 provide the parts outside the CDR3, is DVKVTQSSRYLVKRTGEKVFLECVQDMDHENMFWYRQDPGLGLRLIYFSYDVKMKEKGDIPEGYSVSREKKERFSLILESASTNQTSMYLCASSTELTVQETQYFGPGTRLLVL.

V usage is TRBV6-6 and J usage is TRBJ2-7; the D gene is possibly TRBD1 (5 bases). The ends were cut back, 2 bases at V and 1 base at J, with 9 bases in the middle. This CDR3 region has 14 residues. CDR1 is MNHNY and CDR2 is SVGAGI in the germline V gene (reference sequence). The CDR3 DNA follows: TGTGCCAGCAGTTACGAAGGACATTCCTACGAGCAGTACTTC. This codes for CASSYEGHSYEQYF.

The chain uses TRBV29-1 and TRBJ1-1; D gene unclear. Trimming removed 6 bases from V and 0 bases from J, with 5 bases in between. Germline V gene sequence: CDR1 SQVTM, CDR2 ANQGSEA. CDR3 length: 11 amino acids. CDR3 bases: TGCAGCGTCGGGATGAACACTGAAGCTTTCTTT. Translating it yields CSVGMNTEAFF. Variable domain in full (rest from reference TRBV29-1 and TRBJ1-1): SAVISQKPSRDICQRGTSLTIQCQVDSQVTMMFWYRQQPGQSLTLIATANQGSEATYESGFVIDKFPISRPNLTFSTLTVSNMSPEDSSIYLCSVGMNTEAFFGQGTRLTVV.

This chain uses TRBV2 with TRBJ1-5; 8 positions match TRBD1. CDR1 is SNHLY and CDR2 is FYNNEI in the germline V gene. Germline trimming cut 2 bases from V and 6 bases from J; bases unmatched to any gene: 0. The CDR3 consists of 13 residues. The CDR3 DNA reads TGTGCCAGCAGTGAAACAGGGGGTCAGCCCCAGCATTTT. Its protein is CASSETGGQPQHF.

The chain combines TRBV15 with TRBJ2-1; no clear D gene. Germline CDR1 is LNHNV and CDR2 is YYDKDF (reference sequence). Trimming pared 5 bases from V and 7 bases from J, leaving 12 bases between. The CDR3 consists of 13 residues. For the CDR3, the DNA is TGTGCCACCAGCCGCCTATATGAAAATGAGCAGTTCTTC. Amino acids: CATSRLYENEQFF. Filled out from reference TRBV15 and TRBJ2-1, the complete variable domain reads DAMVIQNPRYQVTQFGKPVTLSCSQTLNHNVMYWYQQKSSQAPKLLFHYYDKDFNNEADTPDNFQSRRPNTSFCFLDIRSPGLGDTAMYLCATSRLYENEQFFGPGTRLTVL.

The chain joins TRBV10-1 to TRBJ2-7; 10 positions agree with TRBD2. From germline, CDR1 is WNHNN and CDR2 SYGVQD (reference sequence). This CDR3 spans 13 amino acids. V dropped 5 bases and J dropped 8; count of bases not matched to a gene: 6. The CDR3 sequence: CASSPSGSGKQYF. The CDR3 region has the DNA TGCGCCAGCAGTCCTAGCGGGAGCGGGAAGCAGTACTTC.

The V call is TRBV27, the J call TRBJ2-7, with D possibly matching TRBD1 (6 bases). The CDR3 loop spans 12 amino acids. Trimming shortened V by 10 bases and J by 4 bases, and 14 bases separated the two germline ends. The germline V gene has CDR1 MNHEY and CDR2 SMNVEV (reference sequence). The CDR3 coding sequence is TGTGCCACCAAACAGGGTTCTTACGAGCAGTACTTC. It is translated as CATKQGSYEQYF.

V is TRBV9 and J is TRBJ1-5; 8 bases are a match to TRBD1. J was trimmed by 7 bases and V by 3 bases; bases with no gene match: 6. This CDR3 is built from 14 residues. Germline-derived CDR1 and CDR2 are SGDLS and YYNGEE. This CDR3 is CASSGGQGGQPQHF. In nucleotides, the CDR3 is TGTGCCAGCAGCGGTGGACAGGGTGGACAGCCCCAGCATTTT.

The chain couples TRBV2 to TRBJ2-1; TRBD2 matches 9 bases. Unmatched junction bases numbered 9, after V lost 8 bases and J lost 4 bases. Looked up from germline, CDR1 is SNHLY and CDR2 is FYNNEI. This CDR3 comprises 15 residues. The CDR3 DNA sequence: TGTGCCAGCCGCTCGGCTAGCGGGGCGTACAATGAGCAGTTCTTC. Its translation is CASRSASGAYNEQFF.

Written as DNA, the CDR3 is TGTGCCAGCAGGAGGACAGAGTACAATGAGCAGTTCTTC. The encoded protein is CASRRTEYNEQFF. This chain connects TRBV6-5 to TRBJ2-1; weak D call: TRBD1 (6 bases). Germline CDR1 is MNHEY and CDR2 is SVGAGI. Trimming shortened V by 6 bases and J by 4 bases, and 10 bases separated the two germline ends. The CDR3 covers 13 residues.

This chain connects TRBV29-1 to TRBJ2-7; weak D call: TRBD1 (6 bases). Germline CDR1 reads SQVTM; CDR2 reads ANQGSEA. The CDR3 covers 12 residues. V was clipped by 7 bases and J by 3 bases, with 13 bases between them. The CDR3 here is CSAGTYDYEQYF. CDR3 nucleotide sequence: TGCAGCGCTGGGACATACGACTACGAGCAGTACTTC.

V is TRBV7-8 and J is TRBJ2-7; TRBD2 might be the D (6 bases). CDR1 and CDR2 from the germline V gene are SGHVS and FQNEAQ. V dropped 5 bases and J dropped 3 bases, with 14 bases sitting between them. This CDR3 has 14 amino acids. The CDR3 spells CASSEAGPIYEQYF. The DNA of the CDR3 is TGTGCCAGCAGCGAGGCGGGACCAATCTACGAGCAGTACTTC.

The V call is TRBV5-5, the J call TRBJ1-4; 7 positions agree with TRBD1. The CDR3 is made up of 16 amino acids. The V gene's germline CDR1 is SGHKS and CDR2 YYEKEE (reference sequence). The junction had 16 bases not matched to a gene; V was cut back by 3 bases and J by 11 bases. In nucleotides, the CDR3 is TGTGCCAGCAGCTCAGTTCATACAGGGGCCGGCGACAAACTGTTTTTT. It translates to CASSSVHTGAGDKLFF.

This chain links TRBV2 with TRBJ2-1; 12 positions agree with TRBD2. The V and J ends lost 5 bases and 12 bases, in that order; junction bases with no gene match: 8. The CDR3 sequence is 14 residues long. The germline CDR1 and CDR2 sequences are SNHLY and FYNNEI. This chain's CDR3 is CASSTTLAGGGQFF. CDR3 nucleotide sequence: TGTGCCAGCAGTACAACTCTAGCGGGAGGGGGGCAGTTCTTC.

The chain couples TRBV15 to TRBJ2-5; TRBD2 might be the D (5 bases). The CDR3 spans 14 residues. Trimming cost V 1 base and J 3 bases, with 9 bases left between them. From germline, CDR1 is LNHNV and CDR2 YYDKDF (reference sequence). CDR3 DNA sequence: TGTGCCACCAGCAGAGTTTTCGGGGAAGAGACCCAGTACTTC. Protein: CATSRVFGEETQYF.

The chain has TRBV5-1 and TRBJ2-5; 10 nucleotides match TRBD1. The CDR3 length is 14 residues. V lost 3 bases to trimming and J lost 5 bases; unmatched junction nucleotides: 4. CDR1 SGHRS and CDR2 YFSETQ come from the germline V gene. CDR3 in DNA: TGCGCCAGCAGCTCCGGACAGGGGGGGGAGACCCAGTACTTC. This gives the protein CASSSGQGGETQYF.

The CDR3 sequence: CASSWGQGRGETQYF. The CDR3 coding sequence is TGTGCCAGCAGCTGGGGACAGGGGAGAGGAGAGACCCAGTACTTC. The rearrangement links TRBV7-6 to TRBJ2-5; 10 nucleotides line up with TRBD1. The CDR3 is 15 amino acids. The germline CDR1 and CDR2 sequences are SGHVS and FNYEAQ. J lost 4 bases, V lost 4 bases, and 6 bases had no gene match.